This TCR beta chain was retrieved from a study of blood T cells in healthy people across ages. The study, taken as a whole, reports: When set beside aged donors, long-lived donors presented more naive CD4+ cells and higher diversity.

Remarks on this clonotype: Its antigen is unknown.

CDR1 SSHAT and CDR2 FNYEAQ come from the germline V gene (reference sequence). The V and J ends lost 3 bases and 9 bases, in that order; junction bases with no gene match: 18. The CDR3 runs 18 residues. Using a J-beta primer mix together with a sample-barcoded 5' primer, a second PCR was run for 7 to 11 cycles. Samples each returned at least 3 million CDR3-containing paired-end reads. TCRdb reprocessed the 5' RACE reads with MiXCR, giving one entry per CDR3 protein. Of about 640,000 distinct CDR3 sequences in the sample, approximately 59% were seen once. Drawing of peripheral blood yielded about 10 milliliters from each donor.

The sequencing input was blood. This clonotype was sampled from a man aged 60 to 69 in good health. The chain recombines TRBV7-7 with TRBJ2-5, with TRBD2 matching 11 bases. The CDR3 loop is CASSFSSPGTSGRGAQYF. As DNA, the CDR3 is TGTGCCAGCAGCTTTTCCTCACCAGGGACTAGCGGCCGTGGGGCCCAGTACTTC. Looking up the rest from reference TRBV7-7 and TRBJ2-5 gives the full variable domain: GAGVSQSPRYKVTKRGQDVTLRCDPISSHATLYWYQQALGQGPEFLTYFNYEAQPDKSGLPSDRFSAERPEGSISTLTIQRTEQRDSAMYRCASSFSSPGTSGRGAQYFGPGTRLLVL.